These T cell receptor beta chains were read from a single sample in a study of neurological immune-mediated disorders. MiXCR, applied by TCRdb to the 5' RACE reads, yields one record per CDR3 protein. The top ten clones hold 5.5% of a sample with tens of thousands of distinct CDR3 sequences, roughly 13% of them seen once. The sequenced sample was CD4+ T cells from blood. The receptors shown here come from a female donor with HTLV-1-associated myelopathy (HAM/TSP). The CDR3 runs from the conserved cysteine through the conserved F or W. D genes are given only for firm matches. Expanded clones get a size class; other rows say once, few or many, or leave the size out.

D gene,V gene,J gene,clone size,CDR3 protein,CDR3 DNA
.,TRBV5-1,TRBJ1-2,many,CASNPGLKPPPYGYTF,TGCGCCAGCAATCCGGGACTGAAACCCCCCCCCTATGGCTACACCTTC
.,TRBV20-1,TRBJ1-5,medium-sized,CSAPRTDSNQPQHF,TGCAGTGCTCCCCGGACGGATAGCAATCAGCCCCAGCATTTT
.,TRBV30,TRBJ2-1,many,CAWSFASNEQFF,TGTGCCTGGAGTTTCGCCTCCAATGAGCAGTTCTTC
.,TRBV5-6,TRBJ1-5,many,CASSLTGNQPQHF,TGTGCCAGCAGCCTCACAGGGAATCAGCCCCAGCATTTT
TRBD2,TRBV5-4,TRBJ2-3,many,CASSALAGGFTDTQYF,TGTGCCAGCAGCGCACTAGCGGGGGGTTTCACAGATACGCAGTATTTT
TRBD1,TRBV5-1,TRBJ1-2,many,CASSWTGAENYGYTF,TGCGCCAGCAGCTGGACAGGGGCAGAAAACTATGGCTACACCTTC
.,TRBV20-1,TRBJ1-2,once,CSAQGHSHGYTF,TGCAGTGCCCAGGGACATAGTCATGGCTACACCTTC
.,TRBV12-3/TRBV12-4,TRBJ2-7,many,CASAPLEFYEQYF,TGTGCCAGCGCGCCTCTAGAATTCTACGAGCAGTACTTC
.,TRBV24-1,TRBJ2-1,.,CPTGLSSYNEQFF,TGTCCCACTGGACTGTCCTCCTACAATGAGCAGTTCTTC
TRBD1,TRBV5-6,TRBJ2-7,many,CASSSRGPGGEQYF,TGTGCCAGCAGCTCAAGGGGGCCCGGAGGCGAGCAGTACTTC
TRBD1,TRBV20-1,TRBJ2-7,many,CSAKGTGGGSYEQYF,TGCAGTGCGAAAGGGACAGGGGGAGGGTCCTACGAGCAGTACTTC
.,TRBV5-1,TRBJ1-2,many,CASSLLQANYGYTF,TGCGCCAGCAGCTTGCTCCAGGCTAACTATGGCTACACCTTC
.,TRBV20-1,TRBJ1-1,many,CSASSVGRTEAFF,TGCAGTGCTAGTTCGGTCGGAAGGACTGAAGCTTTCTTT
.,TRBV20-1,TRBJ2-2,many,CSAIQANTGELFF,TGCAGTGCTATTCAGGCGAACACCGGGGAGCTGTTTTTT
.,TRBV30,TRBJ1-1,few,CAWGPGGGWDTEAFF,TGTGCCTGGGGCCCTGGGGGGGGATGGGACACTGAAGCTTTCTTT
.,TRBV5-5,TRBJ2-7,many,CASSLDGLANHYEQYF,TGTGCCAGCAGCTTGGATGGTTTGGCTAATCACTACGAGCAGTACTTC
TRBD1,TRBV7-2,TRBJ2-2,.,CASSLRTGQGVRELFF,TGTGCCAGCAGCTTACGGACCGGACAGGGTGTGAGGGAGCTGTTTTTT
.,TRBV20-1,TRBJ2-3,many,CSAPVLGTDTQYF,TGCAGTGCTCCTGTCCTTGGCACAGATACGCAGTATTTT
.,TRBV5-5,TRBJ2-7,.,CASSFYICSARVDISYEQYF,.
TRBD1,TRBV5-1,TRBJ1-5,many,CASSPGTGGSHQPQHF,TGCGCCAGCAGCCCCGGGACAGGGGGCTCCCATCAGCCCCAGCATTTT
.,TRBV20-1,TRBJ2-5,many,CSASGEGLETQYF,TGCAGTGCTAGTGGCGAGGGCTTGGAGACCCAGTACTTC
.,TRBV5-1,TRBJ2-1,medium-sized,CASSLAGTEQFF,TGCGCCAGCAGCTTGGCCGGGACTGAGCAGTTCTTC
.,TRBV13,TRBJ1-1,many,CASSPHPGNTEAFF,TGTGCCAGCAGCCCCCACCCTGGGAACACTGAAGCTTTCTTT
.,TRBV27,TRBJ1-2,many,CASSHLTPDRLDGYTF,TGTGCCAGCAGTCATCTTACCCCGGACAGACTGGATGGCTACACCTTC
.,TRBV5-1,TRBJ2-7,many,CASSLRTAHYEQYF,TGCGCCAGCAGCTTAAGGACAGCGCACTACGAGCAGTACTTC
TRBD1,TRBV19,TRBJ2-3,.,CASSASPPQGTDTQYF,TGTGCCAGTAGTGCCTCCCCCCCACAGGGGACAGATACGCAGTATTTT
.,TRBV29-1,TRBJ2-5,many,CSVDGRGGETQYF,TGCAGCGTTGATGGGCGAGGCGGGGAGACCCAGTACTTC